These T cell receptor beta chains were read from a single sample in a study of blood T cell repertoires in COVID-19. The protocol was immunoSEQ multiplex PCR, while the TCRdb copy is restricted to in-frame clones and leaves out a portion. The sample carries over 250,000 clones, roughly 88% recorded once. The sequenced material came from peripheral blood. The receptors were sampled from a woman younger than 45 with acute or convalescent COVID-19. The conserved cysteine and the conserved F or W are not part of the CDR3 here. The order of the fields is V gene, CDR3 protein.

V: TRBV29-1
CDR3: SVPTGRGSYEQY

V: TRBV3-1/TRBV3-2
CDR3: ASSQDLPGLAGGEQF

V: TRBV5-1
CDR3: ASSLASSGYTDTQY

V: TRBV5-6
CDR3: ASSGQGGNQPQH

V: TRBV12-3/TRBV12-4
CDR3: ASSSPGQVEAF

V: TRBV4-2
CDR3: ASSQPTLAPNEKLF

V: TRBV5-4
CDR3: ASSQGLEQETQY

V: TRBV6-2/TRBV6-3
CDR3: ASSYSGRGGGIYEQY

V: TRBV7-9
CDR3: ASSFSGRPNVAKNIQY

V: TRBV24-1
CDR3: ATSDLAGGYTDTQY

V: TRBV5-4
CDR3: ASSPSSGPNPTDTQY

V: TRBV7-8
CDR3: ASSADRGSGNTIY

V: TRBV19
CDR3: ASSSFTESTDTQY

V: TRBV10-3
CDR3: AISGFSNNSPLH

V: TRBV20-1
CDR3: SASPLADQETQY

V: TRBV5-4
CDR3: ASSQAGGGAKNIQY

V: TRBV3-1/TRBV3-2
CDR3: ASSQEPPLAGGLNEQF

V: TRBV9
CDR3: ASSLRGESSTDTQY

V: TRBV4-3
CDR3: ASGVGGPYEQY

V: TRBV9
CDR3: ASSKALAGGKETQY

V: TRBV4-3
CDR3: ASSQEISGWPYEQY

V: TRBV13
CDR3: ASSLIGGGGELF

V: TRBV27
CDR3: ASSFQAGPTPYGYT

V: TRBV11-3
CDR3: ASSLDLDQETQY

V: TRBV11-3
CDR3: ASSSKQGGRAEAF

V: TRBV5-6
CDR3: ASSRNYPANTGELF

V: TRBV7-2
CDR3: ASSHDRGGEKLF

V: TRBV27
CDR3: ASSSLGGPYNEQF

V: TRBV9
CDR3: ASGPTSGINEQY

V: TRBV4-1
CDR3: ASRDTGEGYT

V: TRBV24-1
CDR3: ATSDFRWETQY

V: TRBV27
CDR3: ASSLNGQGGTEAF

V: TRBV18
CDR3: ASSTTGDFYGYT

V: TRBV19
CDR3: ASEKQGWTGELF

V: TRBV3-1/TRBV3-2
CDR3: ASSQEGRAGAGSPLH

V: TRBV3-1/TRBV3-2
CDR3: ASSQGQWNYGYT

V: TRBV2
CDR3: ASRVRDRGQEAF

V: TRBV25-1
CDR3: ASSEVGLDNPAADTQY

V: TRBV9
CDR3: ASSPGQGSSYEQY

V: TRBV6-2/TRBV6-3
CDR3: ASSTTWGADIQY

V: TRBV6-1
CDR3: ASSGRLAGNQETQY

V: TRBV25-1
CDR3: ASSVDSSTDTQY

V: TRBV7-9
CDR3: ASSPVSYGYT

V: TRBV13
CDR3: ASSFTLAGETQY

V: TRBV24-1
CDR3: ATSGAGGTGELF

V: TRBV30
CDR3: AWMGQGVTEAF

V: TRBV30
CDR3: AWSPANTGELF

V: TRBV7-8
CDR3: ASSAWTGSRETQY

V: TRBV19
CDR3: ASSTVINQPQH

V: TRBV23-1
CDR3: ASNPVTGRGSYNEQF

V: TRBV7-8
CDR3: ASSLRQAAFNYGYT

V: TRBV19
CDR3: ASSPGLLTGELF

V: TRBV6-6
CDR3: ASSHPTGVTDTQY

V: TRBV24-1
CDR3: ATSDPGNNYGYT

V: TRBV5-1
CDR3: ASVASGNEQF

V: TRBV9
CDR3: ASSVGGAGAVDTQY